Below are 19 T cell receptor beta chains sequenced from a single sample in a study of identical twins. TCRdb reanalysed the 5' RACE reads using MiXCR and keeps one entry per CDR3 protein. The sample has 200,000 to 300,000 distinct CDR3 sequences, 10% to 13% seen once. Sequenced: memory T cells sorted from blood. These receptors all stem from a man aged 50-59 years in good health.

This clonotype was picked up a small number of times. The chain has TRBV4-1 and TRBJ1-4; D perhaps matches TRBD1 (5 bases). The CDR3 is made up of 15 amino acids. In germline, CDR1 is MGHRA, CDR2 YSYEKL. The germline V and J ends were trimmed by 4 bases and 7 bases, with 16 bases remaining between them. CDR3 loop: CASSPLSGPGEKLFF. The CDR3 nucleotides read TGCGCCAGCAGCCCGTTATCGGGGCCCGGTGAAAAACTGTTTTTT.

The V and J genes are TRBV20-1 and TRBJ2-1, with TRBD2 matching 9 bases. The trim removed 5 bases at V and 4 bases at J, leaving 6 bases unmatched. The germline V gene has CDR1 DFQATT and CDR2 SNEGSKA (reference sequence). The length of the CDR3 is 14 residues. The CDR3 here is CSAPLAGLYNEQFF. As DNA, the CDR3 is TGCAGTGCTCCTCTAGCGGGGCTATACAATGAGCAGTTCTTC.

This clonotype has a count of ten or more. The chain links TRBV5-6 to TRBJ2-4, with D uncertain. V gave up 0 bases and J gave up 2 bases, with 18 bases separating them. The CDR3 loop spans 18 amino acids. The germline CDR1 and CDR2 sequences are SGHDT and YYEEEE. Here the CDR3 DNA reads TGTGCCAGCAGCTTGGACACGGGCGGCTTCTGGACCAAAAACATTCAGTACTTC. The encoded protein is CASSLDTGGFWTKNIQYF. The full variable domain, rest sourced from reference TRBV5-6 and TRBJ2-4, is DAGVTQSPTHLIKTRGQQVTLRCSPKSGHDTVSWYQQALGQGPQFIFQYYEEEERQRGNFPDRFSGHQFPNYSSELNVNALLLGDSALYLCASSLDTGGFWTKNIQYFGAGTRLSVL.

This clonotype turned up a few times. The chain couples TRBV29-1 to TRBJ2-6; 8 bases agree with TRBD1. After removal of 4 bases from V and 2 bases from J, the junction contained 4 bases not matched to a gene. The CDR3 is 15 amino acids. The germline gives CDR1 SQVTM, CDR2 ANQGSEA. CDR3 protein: CSVGQGQTGANVLTF. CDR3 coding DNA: TGCAGCGTTGGACAGGGGCAAACTGGGGCCAACGTCCTGACTTTC.

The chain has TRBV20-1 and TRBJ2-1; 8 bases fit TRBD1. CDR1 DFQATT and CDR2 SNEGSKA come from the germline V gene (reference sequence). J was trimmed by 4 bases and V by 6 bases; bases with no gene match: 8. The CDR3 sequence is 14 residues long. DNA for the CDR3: TGCAGTGCCTCGGGACAGGTCTTTTACAATGAGCAGTTCTTC. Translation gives CSASGQVFYNEQFF.

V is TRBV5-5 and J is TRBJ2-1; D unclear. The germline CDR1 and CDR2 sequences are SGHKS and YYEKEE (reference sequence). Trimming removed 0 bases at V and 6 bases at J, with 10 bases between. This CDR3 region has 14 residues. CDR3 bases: TGTGCCAGCAGCTTGGGACTTAATATCAATGAGCAGTTCTTC. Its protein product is CASSLGLNINEQFF.

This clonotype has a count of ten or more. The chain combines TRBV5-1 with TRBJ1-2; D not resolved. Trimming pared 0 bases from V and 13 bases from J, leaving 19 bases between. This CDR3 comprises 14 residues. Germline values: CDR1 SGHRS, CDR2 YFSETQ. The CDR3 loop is CASSLDPGLPDFTF. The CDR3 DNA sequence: TGCGCCAGCAGCTTGGATCCCGGGCTGCCGGATTTCACCTTC.

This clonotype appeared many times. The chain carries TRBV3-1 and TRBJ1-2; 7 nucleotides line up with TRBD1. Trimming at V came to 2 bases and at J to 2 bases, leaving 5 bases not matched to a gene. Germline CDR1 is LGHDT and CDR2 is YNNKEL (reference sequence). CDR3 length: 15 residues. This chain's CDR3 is CASSQSSGQNYGYTF. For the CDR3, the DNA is TGTGCCAGCAGCCAATCCTCGGGACAGAACTATGGCTACACCTTC.

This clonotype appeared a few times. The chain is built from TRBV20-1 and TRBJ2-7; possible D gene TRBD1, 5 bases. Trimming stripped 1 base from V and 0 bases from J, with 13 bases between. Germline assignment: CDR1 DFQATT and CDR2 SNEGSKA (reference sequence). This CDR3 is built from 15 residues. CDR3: CSARVARADSYEQYF. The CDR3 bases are TGCAGTGCTAGAGTGGCCAGGGCAGACTCCTACGAGCAGTACTTC.

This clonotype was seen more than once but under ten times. The CDR3 protein is CASSLGTGPGELFF. DNA of the CDR3: TGTGCCAGCAGCTTAGGGACAGGGCCCGGGGAGCTGTTTTTT. The rearrangement uses TRBV11-1 and TRBJ2-2; 8 bases are a match to TRBD1. The CDR3 runs to 14 residues. The germline V gene has CDR1 SGHAT and CDR2 FQDESV (reference sequence). Losses at the gene ends were 1 base for V and 6 bases for J; bases not matched to a gene: 1.

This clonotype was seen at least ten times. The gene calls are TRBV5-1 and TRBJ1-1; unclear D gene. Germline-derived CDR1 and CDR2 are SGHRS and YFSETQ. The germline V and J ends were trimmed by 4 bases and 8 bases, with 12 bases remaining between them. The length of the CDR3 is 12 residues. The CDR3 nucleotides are TGCGCCAGCAGCCCTTTTGGCGGGGAAGCTTTCTTT. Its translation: CASSPFGGEAFF.

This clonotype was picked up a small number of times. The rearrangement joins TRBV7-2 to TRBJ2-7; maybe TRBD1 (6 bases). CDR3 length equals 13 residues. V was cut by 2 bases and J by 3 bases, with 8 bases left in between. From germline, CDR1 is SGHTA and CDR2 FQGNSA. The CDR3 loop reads CASSLRDNYEQYF. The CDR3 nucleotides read TGTGCCAGCAGCTTAAGGGACAACTACGAGCAGTACTTC.

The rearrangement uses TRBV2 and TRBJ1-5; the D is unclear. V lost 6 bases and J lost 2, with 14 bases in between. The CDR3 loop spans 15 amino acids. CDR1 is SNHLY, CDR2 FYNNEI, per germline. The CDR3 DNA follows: TGTGCCAGCAGCGTAGACCGACGGGGCAATCAGCCCCAGCATTTT. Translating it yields CASSVDRRGNQPQHF.

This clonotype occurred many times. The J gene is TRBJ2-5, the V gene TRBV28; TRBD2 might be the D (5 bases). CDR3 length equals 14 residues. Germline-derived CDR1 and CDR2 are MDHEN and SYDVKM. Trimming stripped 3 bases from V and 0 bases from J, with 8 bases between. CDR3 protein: CASSLPADQETQYF. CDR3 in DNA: TGTGCCAGCAGTTTGCCAGCGGACCAAGAGACCCAGTACTTC.

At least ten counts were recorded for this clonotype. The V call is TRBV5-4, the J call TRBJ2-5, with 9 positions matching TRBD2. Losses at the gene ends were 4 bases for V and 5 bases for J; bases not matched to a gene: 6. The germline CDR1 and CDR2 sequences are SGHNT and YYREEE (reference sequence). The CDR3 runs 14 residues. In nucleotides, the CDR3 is TGTGCCAGCAGCCGGCGGGAGGGCCATGAGACCCAGTACTTC. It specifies CASSRREGHETQYF.

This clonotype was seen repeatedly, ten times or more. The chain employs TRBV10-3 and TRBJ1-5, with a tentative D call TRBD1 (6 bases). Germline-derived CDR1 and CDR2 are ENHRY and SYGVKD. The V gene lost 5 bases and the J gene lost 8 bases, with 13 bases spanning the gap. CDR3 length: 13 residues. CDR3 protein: CAISRTVREPQHF. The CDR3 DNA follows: TGTGCCATCAGTCGGACAGTGAGGGAGCCCCAGCATTTT.

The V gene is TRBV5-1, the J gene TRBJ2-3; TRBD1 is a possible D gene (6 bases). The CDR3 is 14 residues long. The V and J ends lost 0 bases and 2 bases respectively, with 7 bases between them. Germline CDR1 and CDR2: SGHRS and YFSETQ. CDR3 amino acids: CASSLGTVTDTQYF. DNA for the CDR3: TGCGCCAGCAGCTTGGGGACAGTCACAGATACGCAGTATTTT.

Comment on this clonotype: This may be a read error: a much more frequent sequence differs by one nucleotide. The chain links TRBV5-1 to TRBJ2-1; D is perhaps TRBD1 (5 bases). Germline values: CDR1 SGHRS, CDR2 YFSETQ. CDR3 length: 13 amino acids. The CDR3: CASSWGSYSEQFF. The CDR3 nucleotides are TGCGCCAGCAGCTGGGGCTCCTACAGTGAGCAGTTCTTC.

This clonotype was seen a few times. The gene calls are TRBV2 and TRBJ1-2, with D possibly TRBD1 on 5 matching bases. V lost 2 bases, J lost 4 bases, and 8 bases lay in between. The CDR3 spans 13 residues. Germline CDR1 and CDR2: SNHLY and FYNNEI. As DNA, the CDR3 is TGTGCCAGCAGTGAATGGGGCCTCTATGGCTACACCTTC. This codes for CASSEWGLYGYTF.